This TCR beta chain was recovered during a study of long-term antiretroviral therapy in people with HIV (dated by TCRdb to the early 2020s). Regarding the complete study: Collection of the earliest samples took place about a decade ahead of the 2015 WHO recommendation for immediate ART, at a time when ART was typically delayed until CD4 counts fell. No cross-contamination during QIAcube processing was seen in test extractions of a monoclonal T-cell line run alongside 25 to 35 polyclonal samples. A total of around 190 cryopreserved PBMC samples came from 25 to 35 adults with confirmed HIV infection and were collected serially over a mean of roughly six years (range 1-12). About 35% of the 30 participants with HIV were female. Whether ART initiation and durable HIV suppression were associated with changes in peripheral blood TRB repertoire composition and diversity was tested in a retrospective serial study.

V is pruned by 3 bases and J by 0 bases, leaving 8 bases of the junction without a gene match. From the cysteine through the phenylalanine, the CDR3 covers 18 amino acids. Only the CDR3 DNA stays, 54 bases, in frame from base 1. The CDR1 and CDR2 encoded by the germline V gene are MDHEN and SYDVKM. As to this clone: Which antigen it targets is not known. No quality values exist for individual bases; no much larger clone is one base distant.

Participants were included only if at least one PBMC sample before ART initiation and at least two post-ART samples were available. Treatment was received in the United States of America by all participants with HIV. Before DNA extraction, cryopreserved samples of 1-10 million PBMC were thawed and washed. At the time of the earliest PBMC sample for each participant with HIV, ages ranged from about 20 to 55 years. Per participant, PBMC samples came from 1-4 timepoints prior to ART initiation and 2-8 timepoints following ART initiation, for a median of 7 samples. Serial HIV viral load, CD4+ T-cell count, ART history and demographic data were obtained for every participant. Using a Qiagen kit on a QIAcube, genomic DNA was extracted from unsorted PBMC, with samples processed in batches of 12. What the study reported, not specific to this receptor: No data were available on ART adherence, viral resistance or therapy changes, limiting inferences about post-ART repertoire changes. At every time point, the repertoire was dominated by expanded TRB clones first identified before ART initiation, although this dominance fluctuated and, in many PLHIV, declined after ART. Because cell numbers in pre-ART samples were limited, unsorted PBMC were profiled instead of sorted CD4+ and CD8+ T cells. Compared with controls, HIV repertoires had narrower CDR3 length ranges, and the network structure pointed to an antigen-experienced repertoire that shifted only slightly toward naive after ART. Since PBMC availability was limited, sequencing covered only the TCR beta chain, with no alpha chain pairing. A significant increase in TRB diversity was found to be associated with ART initiation, although TRB diversity was observed to remain significantly below that of transplant donor controls even after long-term ART. Samples dated from the mid-2000s to the late 2010s, and the ART regimens used may be less effective than current ones.

Sequencing of the TRB variable region was done with the immunoSEQ hsTCRB v3.0 assay at survey level resolution. The target sequencing depth for TRB was about 40,000-55,000 T-cell genomes per sample. An Illumina MiSeq with a v3 150-cycle kit was used to sequence the pooled TRB libraries. In the source study's methods: Repertoire analysis was run in R within a reproducible Nextflow workflow that covered QC, data transformation and analysis. LymphoSeq2, an R package for exploring AIRR-Seq data, was used to implement custom analyses. A handful of samples that produced fewer than 5000 total TRB sequences were removed, so 150 to 200 HIV repertoires were analyzed. Among the roughly 200 retained HIV repertoires, under 65 were collected before ART initiation and 120 to 130 after ART initiation. Each repertoire was downsampled to 5000 TRB nucleotide sequences, and summary statistics were averaged across 100 downsampling iterations. Only TRB sequences with CDR3 regions of at least seven amino acids were retained for analysis. Diversity was assessed using a clonality score derived from Shannon entropy and using the Gini coefficient. In repertoire networks, the top 5000 CDR3 amino acid sequences were linked whenever an edit distance of one separated two sequences. For TRB CDR3 amino acid sequences, antigen specificity groups and MHC restriction were predicted with GLIPH2. To flag known associations with CMV, EBV, HIV or tissue antigens, CDR3 amino acid sequences were compared against VDJdb and McPAS-TCR. Pre-ART, post-ART and control groups were compared with Wilcoxon signed-rank tests and Holm-Bonferroni correction. What TCRdb holds here is the immuneACCESS table cut down to in-frame rearrangements. Part of the clones is not present; checked against another copy, under half of the missing clones reflect an unresolved V gene, and the others are unexplained. V and J calls and clone size are those listed in that table; D and trimming were worked out from the DNA. The sample table shows tens of thousands of clones, and 88% are seen once. The ten largest clones add up to 3.5% of the sample.

This specimen was unsorted PBMCs, taken 2.3 years after starting antiretroviral therapy. The V and J genes are TRBV28 and TRBJ2-3; 11 middle bases align to TRBD2. The receptor's source is a man in his fifties or sixties with HIV. The CDR3 reads as follows: CASSFLLAGVSSTDTQYF. The sequenced DNA: TGTGCCAGCAGTTTTCTACTAGCGGGGGTATCTAGCACAGATACGCAGTATTTT. The full variable domain, completed from the reference TRBV28 and TRBJ2-3 proteins outside the CDR3, reads DVKVTQSSRYLVKRTGEKVFLECVQDMDHENMFWYRQDPGLGLRLIYFSYDVKMKEKGDIPEGYSVSREKKERFSLILESASTNQTSMYLCASSFLLAGVSSTDTQYFGPGTRLTVL.